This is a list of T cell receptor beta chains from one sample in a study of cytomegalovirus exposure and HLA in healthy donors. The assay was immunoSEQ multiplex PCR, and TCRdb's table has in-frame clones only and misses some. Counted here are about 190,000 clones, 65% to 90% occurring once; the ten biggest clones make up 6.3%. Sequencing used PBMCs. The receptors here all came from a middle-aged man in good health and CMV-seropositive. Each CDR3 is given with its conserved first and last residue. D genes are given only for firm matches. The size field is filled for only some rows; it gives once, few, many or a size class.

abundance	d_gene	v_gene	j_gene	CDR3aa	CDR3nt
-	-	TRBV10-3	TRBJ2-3	CAINTVITDTQYF	TGTGCCATCAATACAGTTATCACAGATACGCAGTATTTT
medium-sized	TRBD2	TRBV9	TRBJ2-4	CASSVGLAGNIQYF	TGTGCCAGCAGCGTAGGGCTAGCGGGTAACATTCAGTACTTC
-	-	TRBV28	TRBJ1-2	CASSSLLGGYGYTF	TGTGCCAGCAGTTCCCTTTTGGGGGGCTATGGCTACACCTTC
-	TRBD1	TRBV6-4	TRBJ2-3	CASSDPGTGLHF	TGTGCCAGCAGTGACCCCGGGACAGGGTTGCATTTT
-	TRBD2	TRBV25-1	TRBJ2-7	CASSTGNRLAGRSYEQYF	TGTGCCAGCAGTACAGGGAATAGACTAGCGGGGCGCTCCTACGAGCAGTACTTC
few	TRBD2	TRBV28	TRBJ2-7	CASSLLAGGRSYEQYF	TGTGCCAGCAGTTTACTAGCGGGGGGTCGATCCTACGAGCAGTACTTC
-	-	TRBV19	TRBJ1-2	CASSKGVTNYGYTF	TGTGCCAGTAGTAAAGGGGTTACTAACTATGGCTACACCTTC
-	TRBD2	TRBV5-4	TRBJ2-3	CASSLGLAGGDTQYF	TGTGCCAGCAGCTTGGGGCTAGCGGGGGGAGATACGCAGTATTTT
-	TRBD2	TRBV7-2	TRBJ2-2	CASSQRGGTLELFF	TGTGCCAGCAGCCAGCGGGGGGGCACATTGGAGCTGTTTTTT
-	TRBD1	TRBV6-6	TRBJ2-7	CASNRRDRSYEQYF	TGTGCCAGCAACCGCCGGGACAGGTCCTACGAGCAGTACTTC
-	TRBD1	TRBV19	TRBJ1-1	CASSETGETEAFF	TGTGCCAGTAGTGAAACAGGGGAAACTGAAGCTTTCTTT
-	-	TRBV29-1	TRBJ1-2	CSVEGQGEDGYTF	TGCAGCGTTGAAGGGCAGGGTGAAGATGGCTACACCTTC
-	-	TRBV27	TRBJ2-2	CASSPPRNGELFF	TGTGCCAGCAGTCCCCCCAGGAACGGGGAGCTGTTTTTT
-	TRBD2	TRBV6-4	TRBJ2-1	CASSESLAGFYNEQFF	TGTGCCAGCAGTGAATCCCTAGCGGGCTTCTACAATGAGCAGTTCTTC
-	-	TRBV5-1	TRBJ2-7	CASSLASVRGEQYF	TGCGCCAGCAGCTTAGCCTCGGTACGTGGCGAGCAGTACTTC
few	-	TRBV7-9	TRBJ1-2	CASSLAGAGGYTF	TGTGCCAGCAGCTTAGCGGGGGCGGGTGGCTACACCTTC
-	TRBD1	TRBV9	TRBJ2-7	CASSTGGEGEQYF	TGTGCCAGCAGCACAGGGGGCGAGGGCGAGCAGTACTTC
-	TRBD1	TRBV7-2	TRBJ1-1	CASRTGPLNTEAFF	TGTGCCAGCAGGACAGGGCCCTTGAACACTGAAGCTTTCTTT
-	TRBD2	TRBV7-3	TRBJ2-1	CASSQDGEGEQFF	TGTGCCAGCAGCCAGGACGGGGAGGGTGAGCAGTTCTTC
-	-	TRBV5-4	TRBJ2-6	CASSSGMYGGANVLTF	TGTGCCAGCAGTTCAGGGATGTACGGTGGGGCCAACGTCCTGACTTTC
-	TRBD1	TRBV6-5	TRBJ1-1	CASAITGQGNTEAFF	TGTGCCAGCGCCATCACTGGACAGGGGAACACTGAAGCTTTCTTT
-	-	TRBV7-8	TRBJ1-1	CASSLDPSTEAFF	TGTGCCAGCAGCTTAGACCCTAGTACTGAAGCTTTCTTT
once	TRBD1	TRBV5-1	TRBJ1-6	CASRVGQGMAPLHF	TGCGCCAGCAGGGTAGGACAGGGGATGGCACCCCTCCACTTT
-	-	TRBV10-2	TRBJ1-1	CASGPGKTEAFF	TGCGCCAGCGGTCCGGGTAAAACTGAAGCTTTCTTT
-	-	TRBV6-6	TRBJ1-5	CASSFGGSQPQHF	TGTGCCAGCAGTTTCGGGGGAAGTCAGCCCCAGCATTTT
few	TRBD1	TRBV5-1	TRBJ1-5	CASSLGDRDNQPQHF	TGCGCCAGCAGCTTGGGCGACAGGGATAATCAGCCCCAGCATTTT
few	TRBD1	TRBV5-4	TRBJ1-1	CASSSGQQNTEAFF	TGTGCCAGCAGCTCGGGACAGCAGAACACTGAAGCTTTCTTT
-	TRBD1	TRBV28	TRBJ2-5	CASSRRQGPHQETQYF	TGTGCCAGCAGCCGCCGACAGGGGCCGCACCAAGAGACCCAGTACTTC
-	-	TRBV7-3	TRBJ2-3	CASSLNWGTPRTQYF	TGTGCCAGCAGCTTAAATTGGGGGACACCGCGAACGCAGTATTTT
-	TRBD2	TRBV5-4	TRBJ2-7	CASSLDLPSGGYEQYF	TGTGCCAGCAGCTTGGATCTCCCCAGCGGGGGGTACGAGCAGTACTTC
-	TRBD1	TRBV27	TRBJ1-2	CASGRTGGLYGYTF	TGTGCCAGCGGGAGGACAGGGGGCCTCTATGGCTACACCTTC
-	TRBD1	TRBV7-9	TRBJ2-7	CASSLGQGSSYEQYF	TGTGCCAGCAGCTTGGGACAGGGGAGCTCCTACGAGCAGTACTTC
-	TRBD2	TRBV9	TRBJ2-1	CASSVWSSGGYNEQFF	TGTGCCAGCAGCGTGTGGTCTAGCGGGGGGTACAATGAGCAGTTCTTC
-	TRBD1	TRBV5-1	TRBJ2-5	CASSLGQGAVGTQYF	TGCGCCAGCAGCTTGGGACAGGGGGCGGTAGGGACCCAGTACTTC
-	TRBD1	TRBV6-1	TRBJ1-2	CASSGGQSLANYGYTF	TGTGCCAGCAGTGGGGGACAGTCGTTGGCTAACTATGGCTACACCTTC
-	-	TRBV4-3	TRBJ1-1	CASSQLLRVSEAFF	TGCGCCAGCAGCCAGCTGTTACGGGTCAGCGAAGCTTTCTTT
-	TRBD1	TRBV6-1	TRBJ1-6	CASSGGTDNSPLHF	TGTGCCAGCAGTGGGGGGACAGATAATTCACCCCTCCACTTT
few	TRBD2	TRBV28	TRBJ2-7	CASSLLAGVTSYEQYF	TGTGCCAGCAGTTTACTAGCGGGGGTTACCTCCTACGAGCAGTACTTC
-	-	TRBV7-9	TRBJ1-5	CASSSRGQPQHF	TGTGCCAGCAGCTCCAGGGGTCAGCCCCAGCATTTT
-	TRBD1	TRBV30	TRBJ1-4	CAWSLDRAHEKLFF	TGTGCCTGGAGTTTAGACAGGGCCCATGAAAAACTGTTTTTT
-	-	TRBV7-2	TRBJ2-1	CASSPADNEQFF	TGTGCCAGCAGCCCCGCGGACAATGAGCAGTTCTTC
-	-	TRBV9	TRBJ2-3	CASSVGARTDTQYF	TGTGCCAGCAGCGTAGGGGCGAGAACAGATACGCAGTATTTT
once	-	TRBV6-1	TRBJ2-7	CASSEGQGGYEQYF	TGTGCCAGCAGTGAAGGGCAGGGTGGCTACGAGCAGTACTTC
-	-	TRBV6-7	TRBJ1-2	CASSQTGSFFYGYTF	TGTGCCAGCAGTCAAACAGGGTCCTTCTTCTATGGCTACACCTTC
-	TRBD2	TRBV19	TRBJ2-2	CASSIRGLAELNTGELFF	TGTGCCAGTAGTATACGGGGACTAGCGGAGCTGAACACCGGGGAGCTGTTTTTT
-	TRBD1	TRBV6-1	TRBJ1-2	CASSTATGIYGYTF	TGTGCCAGCAGTACCGCGACAGGGATCTATGGCTACACCTTC
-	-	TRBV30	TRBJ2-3	CAWSWGGATDTQYF	TGTGCCTGGAGTTGGGGGGGGGCTACAGATACGCAGTATTTT